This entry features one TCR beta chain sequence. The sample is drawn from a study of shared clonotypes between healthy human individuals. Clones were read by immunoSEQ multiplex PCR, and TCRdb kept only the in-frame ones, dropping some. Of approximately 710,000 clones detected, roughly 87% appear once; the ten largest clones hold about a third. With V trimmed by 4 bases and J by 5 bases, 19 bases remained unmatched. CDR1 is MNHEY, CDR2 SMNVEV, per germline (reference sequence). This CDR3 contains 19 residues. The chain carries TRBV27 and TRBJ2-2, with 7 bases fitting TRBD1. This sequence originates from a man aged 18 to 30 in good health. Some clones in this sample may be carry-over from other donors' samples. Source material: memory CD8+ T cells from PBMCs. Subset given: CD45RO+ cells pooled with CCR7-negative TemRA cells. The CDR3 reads CASSSYRRGQEGKTGELFF. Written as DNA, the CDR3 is TGTGCCAGCAGTTCCTATAGGCGAGGACAGGAAGGAAAGACCGGGGAGCTGTTTTTT.